Each of the 12 T cell receptor beta chains below was sequenced from the same sample in a study of brain T cells in children with intractable seizures. The time point here: blood from clinic visit 5 months post-surgery; TSC patient then seizure free. Only in-frame clones appear in the TCRdb table, and some are missing; sequencing was by immunoSEQ multiplex PCR. The table has 340,000 or so clones, nearly 95% seen once; the top ten hold 5% to 7%. Here the sequenced sample was peripheral blood, taken roughly 5 months after surgery. These receptors all stem from a boy in the first two years of life with tuberous sclerosis and intractable seizures.

The chain joins TRBV28 to TRBJ2-7, with TRBD2 identical over 7 bases. With V trimmed by 8 bases and J by 2 bases, 12 bases remained unmatched. The length of the CDR3 is 15 residues. Germline CDR1 reads MDHEN; CDR2 reads SYDVKM. CDR3 sequence: CASLLSGTGAYEQYF. In DNA form, the CDR3 reads TGTGCCAGCCTCCTCAGCGGGACGGGAGCCTACGAGCAGTACTTC.

This clone was detected a few times. The chain is built from TRBV2 and TRBJ1-1; TRBD1 might be the D (5 bases). CDR1 is SNHLY, CDR2 FYNNEI, per germline. V was trimmed by 5 bases and J by 4 bases, leaving 14 bases between them. The CDR3 covers 14 residues. This chain's CDR3 is CASSQTERGTEAFF. CDR3 nucleotide sequence: TGTGCCAGCAGTCAGACAGAGAGAGGCACTGAAGCTTTCTTT.

This chain connects TRBV7-9 to TRBJ1-6, with D possibly TRBD1 on 5 matching bases. The CDR3 contains 14 residues. The germline gives CDR1 SEHNR, CDR2 FQNEAQ (reference sequence). Trimming removed 6 bases at V and 7 bases at J, with 13 bases between. The CDR3 region is CASSERDRNSPLHF. The CDR3 DNA reads TGTGCCAGCAGTGAAAGGGACCGCAATTCACCCCTCCACTTT.

The chain recombines TRBV30 with TRBJ2-1; perhaps TRBD1 as D (6 bases). V was trimmed by 5 bases and J by 2 bases, leaving 13 bases between them. Germline CDR1 GTSNPN, CDR2 SVGIG (reference sequence). The CDR3 totals 14 residues. CDR3 nucleotide sequence: TGTGCCTGGGGAACCGGGACACCCTACAATGAGCAGTTCTTC. Amino acids: CAWGTGTPYNEQFF.

The chain is built from TRBV19 and TRBJ2-7; TRBD2 matches 12 bases. Germline V gene sequence: CDR1 LNHDA, CDR2 SQIVND (reference sequence). This CDR3 comprises 15 residues. V shed 4 bases and J 3 bases; nucleotides not matched to a gene: 4. CDR3 residues: CASSTLAGGVYEQYF. DNA for the CDR3: TGTGCCAGTAGTACTCTAGCGGGAGGGGTCTACGAGCAGTACTTC.

The chain joins TRBV13 to TRBJ2-3; 16 bases align to TRBD2. Germline lookup yields CDR1 PRHDT and CDR2 FYEKMQ (reference sequence). The CDR3 covers 15 residues. The J segment lost 10 bases and the V segment lost 4 bases, leaving 5 bases of the junction unmatched. CDR3 nucleotides: TGTGCCAGCAGCTCGGGACTAGCGGGGGGGCTTGCGCAGTATTTT. It specifies CASSSGLAGGLAQYF.

The chain combines TRBV12-5 with TRBJ2-1, with D perhaps matching TRBD1 (6 bases). CDR3 length equals 15 residues. The germline V gene has CDR1 LGHNT and CDR2 FRNRAP. The V gene lost 1 base and the J gene lost 0 bases, with 7 bases spanning the gap. CDR3 DNA sequence: TGTGCTAGTGGTTTGGGGGACACCTCCTACAATGAGCAGTTCTTC. Translated: CASGLGDTSYNEQFF.

This clone was counted a single time. This chain links TRBV7-9 with TRBJ2-3, with 7 bases aligning to TRBD2. With V trimmed by 5 bases and J by 0 bases, 2 bases remained unmatched. CDR1 SEHNR and CDR2 FQNEAQ come from the germline V gene (reference sequence). This CDR3 has 14 amino acids. CDR3 residues: CASSRSGSTDTQYF. The CDR3 bases are TGTGCCAGCAGCCGTAGCGGGAGCACAGATACGCAGTATTTT. The entire variable domain, with the rest obtained from reference TRBV7-9 and TRBJ2-3, is as follows: DTGVSQNPRHKITKRGQNVTFRCDPISEHNRLYWYRQTLGQGPEFLTYFQNEAQLEKSRLLSDRFSAERPKGSFSTLEIQRTEQGDSAMYLCASSRSGSTDTQYFGPGTRLTVL.

This chain joins TRBV5-4 and TRBJ2-7; D may be TRBD2 (6 bases). Germline CDR1 is SGHNT and CDR2 is YYREEE (reference sequence). The CDR3 extends over 17 amino acids. V was shortened by 1 base and J by 2 bases, with 19 bases between the two germline ends. The CDR3 sequence is CASSLRPLSGLTYEQYF. DNA for the CDR3: TGTGCCAGCAGCTTGAGGCCCCTTAGCGGCCTGACCTACGAGCAGTACTTC.

V usage is TRBV2 and J usage is TRBJ2-5; D is unclear. CDR3 length: 13 residues. In germline, CDR1 is SNHLY, CDR2 FYNNEI. V lost 8 bases and J 1 base, leaving 11 bases between the germline ends. The CDR3: CASYVPVQETQYF. In DNA, the CDR3 is TGTGCCAGCTATGTGCCAGTCCAAGAGACCCAGTACTTC.

This clone occurred once. The chain is built from TRBV3-1 (or the pseudogene TRBV3-2) and TRBJ1-1; D possibly corresponds to TRBD1 (5 bases). V was pared by 3 bases and J by 10 bases, with 21 bases between. Per germline, CDR1 LGHDT and CDR2 YNNKEL (reference sequence). The CDR3 totals 15 residues. The CDR3 sequence is CASSHVDVLGEAAFF. The CDR3 DNA reads TGTGCCAGCAGCCATGTGGACGTTTTGGGGGAAGCAGCTTTCTTT.

The rearrangement joins TRBV29-1 to TRBJ2-1; D unresolved. The CDR3 consists of 12 residues. With 1 base removed from V and 3 bases from J, the gap between germline ends came to 4 bases. Germline loops: CDR1 SQVTM, CDR2 ANQGSEA. CDR3 in amino acids: CSVEGHYNEQFF. The CDR3 nucleotides are TGCAGCGTTGAAGGACACTACAATGAGCAGTTCTTC.